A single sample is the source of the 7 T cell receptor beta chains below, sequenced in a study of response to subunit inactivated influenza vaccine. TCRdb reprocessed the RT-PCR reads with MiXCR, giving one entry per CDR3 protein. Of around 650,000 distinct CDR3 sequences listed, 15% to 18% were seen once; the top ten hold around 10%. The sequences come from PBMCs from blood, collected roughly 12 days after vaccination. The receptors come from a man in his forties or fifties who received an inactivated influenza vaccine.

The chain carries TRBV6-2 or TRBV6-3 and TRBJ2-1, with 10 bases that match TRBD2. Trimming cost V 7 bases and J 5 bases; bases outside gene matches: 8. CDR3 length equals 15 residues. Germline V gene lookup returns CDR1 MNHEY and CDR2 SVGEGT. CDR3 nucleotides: TGTGCCAGCACCCCGAGCGGGAGGGGAAACAATGAGCAGTTCTTC. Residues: CASTPSGRGNNEQFF.

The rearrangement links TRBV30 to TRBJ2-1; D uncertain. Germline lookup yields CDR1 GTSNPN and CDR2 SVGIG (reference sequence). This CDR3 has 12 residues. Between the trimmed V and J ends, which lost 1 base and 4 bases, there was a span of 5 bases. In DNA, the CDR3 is TGTGCCTGGAGTGAACAGTACAATGAGCAGTTCTTC. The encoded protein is CAWSEQYNEQFF.

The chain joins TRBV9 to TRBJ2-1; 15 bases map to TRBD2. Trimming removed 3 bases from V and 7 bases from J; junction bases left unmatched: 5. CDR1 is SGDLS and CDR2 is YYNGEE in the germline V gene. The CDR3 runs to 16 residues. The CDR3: CASSGTSGRVLNEQFF. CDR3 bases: TGTGCCAGCAGCGGGACTAGCGGGAGGGTTTTAAATGAGCAGTTCTTC.

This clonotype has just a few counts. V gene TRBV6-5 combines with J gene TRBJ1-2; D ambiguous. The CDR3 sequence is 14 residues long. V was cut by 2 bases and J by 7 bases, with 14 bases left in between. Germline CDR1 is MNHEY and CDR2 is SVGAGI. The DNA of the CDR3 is TGTGCCAGCAGTTACATAGGGCAGACGGGTGGCTACACCTTC. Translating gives CASSYIGQTGGYTF.

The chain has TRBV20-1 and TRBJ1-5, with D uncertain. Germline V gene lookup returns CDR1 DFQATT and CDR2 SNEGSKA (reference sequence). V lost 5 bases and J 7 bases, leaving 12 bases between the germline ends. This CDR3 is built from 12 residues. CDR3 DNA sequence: TGCAGTGCTTATAAAAAGGGACAGCCCCAGCATTTT. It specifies CSAYKKGQPQHF.

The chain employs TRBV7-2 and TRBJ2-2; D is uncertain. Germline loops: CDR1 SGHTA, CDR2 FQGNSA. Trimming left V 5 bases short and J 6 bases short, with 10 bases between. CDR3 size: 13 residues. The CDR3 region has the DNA TGTGCCAGCAGCCTTTCCCTGGCCGGGGAGCTGTTTTTT. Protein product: CASSLSLAGELFF.

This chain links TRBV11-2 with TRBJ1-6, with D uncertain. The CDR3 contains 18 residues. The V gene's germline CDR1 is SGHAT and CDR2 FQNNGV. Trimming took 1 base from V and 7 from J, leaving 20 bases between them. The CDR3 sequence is CASSLGPYWATINSPLHF. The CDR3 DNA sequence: TGTGCCAGCAGCTTAGGCCCCTACTGGGCAACGATCAATTCACCCCTCCACTTT.